This is a list of T cell receptor beta chains from one sample in a study of cytomegalovirus exposure and HLA in healthy donors. Libraries were prepared by immunoSEQ multiplex PCR; TCRdb keeps only in-frame clonotypes and omits some of them. This table holds about 170,000 clones, about 85% found once. Sequencing input: PBMCs. Every receptor here comes from a boy younger than 10 in good health and CMV-seronegative. Each CDR3 is given without its conserved first and last residue. The size field is filled for only some rows; it gives once, few, many or a size class.

TRBV25-1 - ASSERFAGRDRTDTQY
TRBV6-1 - ASSEPGGYYGYT
TRBV2 - ASSGGGGETQY
TRBV7-3 - ASSLTPPGLATYEQY
TRBV5-4 - ASSLAGGDYGYT
TRBV4-1 - ASSPTGDGELF
TRBV18 - ASSTGQVGETQY
TRBV6-5 - ASSYLAGGVHNEQF
TRBV11-3 once ASSSEGVSEQF
TRBV6-6 once ASTSFSLAEGGYT
TRBV2 - ASSYTSGSSYNEQF
TRBV28 once ASRPQGSNYGYT
TRBV7-9 - ASPETF
TRBV19 - ASRGGTYPYNEQF
TRBV4-1 - ASSQAGAPYNEQF
TRBV10-2 - ASSDILTGEGDEKLF
TRBV9 few ASRERTANTEAF
TRBV19 once ASAPGQHGDEQY
TRBV5-6 - ASSLGQGYQPQH
TRBV2 - ASSAVWTANYGYT
TRBV28 few ASSPLDRDTEAF
TRBV6-4 - ASSDAGGPDTQY
TRBV25-1 once ASSEYARQGPGDYEQY
TRBV29-1 - SVGAGLAYNEQF
TRBV10-1 - ASSEYRTGADTQY
TRBV6-1 - ASSEAGLEAF
TRBV6-6 - ASRTTGDGGNTIY
TRBV29-1 - SVGGTSRTSSYNEQF
TRBV7-3 few ASSPGLTNTGELF
TRBV28 - ASSPIAGDLDNEQF
TRBV5-1 - ASSLVGGDNEQF
TRBV29-1 - SVDGWEGETQY
TRBV7-2 - ASSFGGSTEAF
TRBV2 - ASRTGAGGELF
TRBV6-1 - ASSPRADTQY
TRBV4-1 - ASSQDLVVRASGGGTDTQY
TRBV5-1 - ASSLLAGGSTDTQY
TRBV7-2 - ASSLADRAGTEAF
TRBV7-9 - ASSFGTFSTDTQY
TRBV27 - ASSLYRDETQY
TRBV7-4 - ASSPRDRGRGNQPQH
TRBV14 - ASSRTSGHYNEQF
TRBV5-1 - ASSSGQYGYT
TRBV7-8 - ASARGSYEQY
TRBV6-6 few ASSYSGGRSYEQY
TRBV20-1 - SAGSDEQF
TRBV6-1 - ASRTGGVYGYT
TRBV7-8 - ASSYPGNYGYT
TRBV19 - ASSISSGSPEQY
TRBV29-1 - SVGGGTSAYNEQF